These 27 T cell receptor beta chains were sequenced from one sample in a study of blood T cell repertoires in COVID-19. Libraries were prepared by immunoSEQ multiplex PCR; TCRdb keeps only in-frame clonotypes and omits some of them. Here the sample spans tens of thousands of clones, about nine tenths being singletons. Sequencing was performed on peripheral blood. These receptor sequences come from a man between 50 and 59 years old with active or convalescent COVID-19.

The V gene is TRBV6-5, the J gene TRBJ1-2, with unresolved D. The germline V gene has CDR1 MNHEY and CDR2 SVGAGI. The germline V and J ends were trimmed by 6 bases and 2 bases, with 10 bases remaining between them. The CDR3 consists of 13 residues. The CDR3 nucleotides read TGTGCCAGCAGGCTTGAACTAAACTATGGCTACACCTTC. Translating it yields CASRLELNYGYTF.

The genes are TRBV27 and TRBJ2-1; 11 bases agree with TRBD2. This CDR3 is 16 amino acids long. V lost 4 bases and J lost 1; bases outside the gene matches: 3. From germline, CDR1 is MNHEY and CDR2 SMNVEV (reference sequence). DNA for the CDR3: TGTGCCAGCAGTTCCAGACTAGCGGGATCCTACAATGAGCAGTTCTTC. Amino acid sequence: CASSSRLAGSYNEQFF.

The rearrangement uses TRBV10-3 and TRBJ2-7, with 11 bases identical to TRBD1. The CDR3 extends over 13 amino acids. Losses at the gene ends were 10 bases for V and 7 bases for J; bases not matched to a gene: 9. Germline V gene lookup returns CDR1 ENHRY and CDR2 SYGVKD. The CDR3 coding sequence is TGTGCCACCGGGACAGGGGGGCCTCGGGAGCAGTACTTC. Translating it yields CATGTGGPREQYF.

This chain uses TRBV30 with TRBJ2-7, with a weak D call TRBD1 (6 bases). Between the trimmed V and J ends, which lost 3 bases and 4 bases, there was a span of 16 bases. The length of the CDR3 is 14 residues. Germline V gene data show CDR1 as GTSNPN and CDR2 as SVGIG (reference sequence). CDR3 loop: CAWREQGVLYEQYF. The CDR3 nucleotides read TGTGCCTGGAGGGAACAGGGAGTGCTTTACGAGCAGTACTTC.

The CDR3 DNA sequence: TGCAGCGCGTCTCTTTTAGGGGTCTCTGGGGCCAACGTCCTGACTTTC. Its translation is CSASLLGVSGANVLTF. V and J are TRBV29-1 and TRBJ2-6, with D perhaps matching TRBD1 (5 bases). Germline V gives CDR1 SQVTM, CDR2 ANQGSEA. This CDR3 contains 16 residues. Trimming removed 7 bases at V and 0 bases at J, with 16 bases between.

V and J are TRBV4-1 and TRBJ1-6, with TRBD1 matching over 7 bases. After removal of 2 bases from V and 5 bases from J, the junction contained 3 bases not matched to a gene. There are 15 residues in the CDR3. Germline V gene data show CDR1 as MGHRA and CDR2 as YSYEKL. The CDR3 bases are TGCGCCAGCAGCCAAATCGACAGGGATAATTCACCCCTCCACTTT. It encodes CASSQIDRDNSPLHF.

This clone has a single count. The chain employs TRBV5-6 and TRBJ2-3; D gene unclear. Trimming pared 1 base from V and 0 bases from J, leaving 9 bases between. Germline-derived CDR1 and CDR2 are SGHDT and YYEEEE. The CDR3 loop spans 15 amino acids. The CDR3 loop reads CASSLFAASTDTQYF. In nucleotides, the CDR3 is TGTGCCAGCAGCTTGTTTGCGGCTAGCACAGATACGCAGTATTTT.

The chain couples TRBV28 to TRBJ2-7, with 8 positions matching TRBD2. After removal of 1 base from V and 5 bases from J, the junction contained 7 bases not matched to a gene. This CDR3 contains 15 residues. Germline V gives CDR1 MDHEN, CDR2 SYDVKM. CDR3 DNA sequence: TGTGCCAGCAGTTTATCCTTAGCGGGAAGCGACGAGCAGTACTTC. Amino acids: CASSLSLAGSDEQYF.

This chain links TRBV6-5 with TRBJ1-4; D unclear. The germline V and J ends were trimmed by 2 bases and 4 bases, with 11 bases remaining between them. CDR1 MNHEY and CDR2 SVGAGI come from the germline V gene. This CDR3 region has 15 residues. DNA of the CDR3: TGTGCCAGCAGTTACGTCGGAGGAGATAATGAAAAACTGTTTTTT. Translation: CASSYVGGDNEKLFF.

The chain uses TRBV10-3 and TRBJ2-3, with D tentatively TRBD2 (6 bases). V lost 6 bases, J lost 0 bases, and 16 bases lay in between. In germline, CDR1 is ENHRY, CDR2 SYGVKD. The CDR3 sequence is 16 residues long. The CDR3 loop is CAIRASGEPSTDTQYF. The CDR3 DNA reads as TGTGCCATCAGAGCTTCGGGGGAACCTAGCACAGATACGCAGTATTTT.

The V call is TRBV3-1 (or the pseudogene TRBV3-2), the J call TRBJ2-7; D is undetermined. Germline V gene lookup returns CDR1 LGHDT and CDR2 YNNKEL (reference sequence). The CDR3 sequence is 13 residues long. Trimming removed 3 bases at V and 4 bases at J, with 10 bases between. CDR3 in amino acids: CASSHGRRYEQYF. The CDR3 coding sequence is TGTGCCAGCAGCCATGGAAGGAGATACGAGCAGTACTTC.

The CDR3 loop reads CASSRGTGSQPQHF. CDR3 bases: TGCGCCAGCAGCCGAGGGACAGGGAGTCAGCCCCAGCATTTT. The chain joins TRBV4-3 to TRBJ1-5, with 9 bases fitting TRBD1. Trimming cost V 4 bases and J 6 bases; bases outside gene matches: 4. Germline assignment: CDR1 LGHNA and CDR2 YSLEER. The CDR3 runs 14 residues.

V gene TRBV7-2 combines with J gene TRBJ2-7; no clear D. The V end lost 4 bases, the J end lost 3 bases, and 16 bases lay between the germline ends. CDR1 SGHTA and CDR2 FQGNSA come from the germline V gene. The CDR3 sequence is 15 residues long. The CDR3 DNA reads TGTGCCAGCAGCTCGAGACATCAACCAGTCTACGAGCAGTACTTC. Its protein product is CASSSRHQPVYEQYF.

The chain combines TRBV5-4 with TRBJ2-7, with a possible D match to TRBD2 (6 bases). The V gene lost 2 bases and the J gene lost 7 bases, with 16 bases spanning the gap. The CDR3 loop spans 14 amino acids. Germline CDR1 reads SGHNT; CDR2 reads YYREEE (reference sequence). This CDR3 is CASSLTGRTAEQYF. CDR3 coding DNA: TGTGCCAGCAGCTTAACGGGGAGGACCGCAGAGCAGTACTTC.

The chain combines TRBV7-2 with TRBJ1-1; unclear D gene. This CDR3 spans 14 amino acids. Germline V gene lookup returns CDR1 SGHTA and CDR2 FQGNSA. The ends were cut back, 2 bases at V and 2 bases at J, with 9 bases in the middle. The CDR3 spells CASSLSQTNTEAFF. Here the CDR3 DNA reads TGTGCCAGCAGCTTAAGTCAAACTAACACTGAAGCTTTCTTT. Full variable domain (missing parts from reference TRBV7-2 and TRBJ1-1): GAGVSQSPSNKVTEKGKDVELRCDPISGHTALYWYRQSLGQGLEFLIYFQGNSAPDKSGLPSDRFSAERTGGSVSTLTIQRTQQEDSAVYLCASSLSQTNTEAFFGQGTRLTVV.

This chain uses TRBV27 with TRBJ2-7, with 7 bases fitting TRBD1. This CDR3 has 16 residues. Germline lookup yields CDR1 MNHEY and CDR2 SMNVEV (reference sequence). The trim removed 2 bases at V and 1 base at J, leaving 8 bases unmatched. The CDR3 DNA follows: TGTGCCAGCAGTTTAACAGACAGGGTATCGTCCTACGAGCAGTACTTC. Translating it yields CASSLTDRVSSYEQYF.

This chain's CDR3 is CASSLAEGPVTDTQYF. In nucleotides, the CDR3 is TGTGCCAGCAGCTTAGCGGAGGGCCCTGTCACAGATACGCAGTATTTT. J is TRBJ2-3 and V is TRBV7-8; tentatively, D is TRBD2 (6 bases). The V gene lost 0 bases and the J gene lost 2 bases, with 12 bases spanning the gap. The CDR3 length is 16 residues. Germline V gene sequence: CDR1 SGHVS, CDR2 FQNEAQ.

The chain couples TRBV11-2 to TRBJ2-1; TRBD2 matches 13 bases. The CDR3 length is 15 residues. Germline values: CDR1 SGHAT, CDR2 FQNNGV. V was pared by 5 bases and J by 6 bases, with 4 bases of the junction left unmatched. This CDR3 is CASSPTSGGANEQFF. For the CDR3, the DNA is TGTGCCAGCAGCCCAACTAGCGGGGGGGCCAATGAGCAGTTCTTC.

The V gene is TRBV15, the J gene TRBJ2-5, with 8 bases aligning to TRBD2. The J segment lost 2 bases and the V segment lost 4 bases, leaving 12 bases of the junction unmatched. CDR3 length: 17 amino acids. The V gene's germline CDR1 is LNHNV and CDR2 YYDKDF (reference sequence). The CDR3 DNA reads TGTGCCACCAGCACCCCGGGAGGGGGGTTCTTACAAGAGACCCAGTACTTC. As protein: CATSTPGGGFLQETQYF.

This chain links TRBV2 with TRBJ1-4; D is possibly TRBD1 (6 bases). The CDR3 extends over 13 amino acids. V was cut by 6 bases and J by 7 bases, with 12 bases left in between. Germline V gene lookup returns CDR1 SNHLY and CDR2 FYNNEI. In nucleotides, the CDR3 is TGTGCCAGCAGGCGGGGGCTTCCTGAAAAACTGTTTTTT. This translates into CASRRGLPEKLFF.

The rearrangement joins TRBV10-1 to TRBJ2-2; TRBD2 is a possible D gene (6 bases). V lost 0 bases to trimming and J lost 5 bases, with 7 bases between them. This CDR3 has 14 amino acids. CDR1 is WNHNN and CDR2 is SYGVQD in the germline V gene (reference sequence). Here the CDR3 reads CASSESGGTGELFF. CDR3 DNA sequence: TGCGCCAGCAGTGAGTCGGGGGGAACCGGGGAGCTGTTTTTT.

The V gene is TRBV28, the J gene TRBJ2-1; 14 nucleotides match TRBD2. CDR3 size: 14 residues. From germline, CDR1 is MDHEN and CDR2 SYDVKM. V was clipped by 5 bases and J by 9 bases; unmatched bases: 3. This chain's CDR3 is CASSGGLAGGEQFF. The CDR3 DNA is TGTGCCAGCAGTGGCGGACTAGCGGGAGGTGAGCAGTTCTTC.

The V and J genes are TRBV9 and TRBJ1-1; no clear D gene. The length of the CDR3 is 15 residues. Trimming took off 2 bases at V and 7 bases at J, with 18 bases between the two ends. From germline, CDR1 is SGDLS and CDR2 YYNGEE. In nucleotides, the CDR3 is TGTGCCAGCAGCGTTACGCCCGCGGGGTGGGGTGAAGCTTTCTTT. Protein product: CASSVTPAGWGEAFF.

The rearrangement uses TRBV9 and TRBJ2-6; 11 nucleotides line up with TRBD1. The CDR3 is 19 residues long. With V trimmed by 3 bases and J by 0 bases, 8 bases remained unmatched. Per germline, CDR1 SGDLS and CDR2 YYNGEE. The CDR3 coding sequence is TGTGCCAGCAGCGCAAGGGGACAGGGGGAGGTCTCTGGGGCCAACGTCCTGACTTTC. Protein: CASSARGQGEVSGANVLTF.

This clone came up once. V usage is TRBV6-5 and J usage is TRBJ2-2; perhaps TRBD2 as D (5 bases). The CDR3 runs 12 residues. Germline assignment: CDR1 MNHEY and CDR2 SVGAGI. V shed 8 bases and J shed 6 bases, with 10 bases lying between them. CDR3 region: CASLMRAGELFF. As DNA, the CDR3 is TGTGCCAGCCTAATGAGGGCCGGGGAGCTGTTTTTT.

CDR3 sequence reads: CASSAVRVRLNEQFF. For the CDR3, the DNA is TGTGCCAGCAGTGCTGTCAGGGTTCGCCTGAATGAGCAGTTCTTC. The rearrangement uses TRBV2 and TRBJ2-1, with D possibly matching TRBD1 (5 bases). The germline gives CDR1 SNHLY, CDR2 FYNNEI. V dropped 4 bases and J dropped 7 bases, with 17 bases sitting between them. CDR3 size: 15 residues.

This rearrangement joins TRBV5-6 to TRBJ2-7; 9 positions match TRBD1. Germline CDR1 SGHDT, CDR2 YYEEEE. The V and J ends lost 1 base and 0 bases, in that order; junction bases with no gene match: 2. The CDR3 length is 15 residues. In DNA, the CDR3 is TGTGCCAGCAGCTTGCGGACAGGGGTCTCCTACGAGCAGTACTTC. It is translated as CASSLRTGVSYEQYF.